Listed here is a single T cell receptor beta chain. Expressed TCRB transcripts were sequenced because the entire RNA isolate underwent reverse transcription. Assay: immunoSEQ multiplex PCR; the TCRdb copy retains only in-frame clones and omits some. The data contain about half a million clones, about 30% of them singletons. CDR1 is SGHNT, CDR2 YYREEE, per germline (reference sequence). This CDR3 is 14 amino acids long. V lost 0 bases, J lost 8 bases, and 12 bases lay in between. This sample was taken from a study of beta chain features in type 1 diabetes. The source material was naive CD4+ T cells from blood. The rearrangement links TRBV5-4 to TRBJ2-1; D is tentatively TRBD1 or TRBD2 (6 bases each). This clonotype was sampled from a man between 18 and 29 years old in good health. CDR3 region: CASSLAKGEDEQFF. The CDR3 DNA follows: TGTGCCAGCAGCTTGGCAAAGGGGGAGGATGAGCAGTTCTTC.